This T cell receptor (beta chain) was recorded in a study of cytomegalovirus exposure and HLA in healthy donors. General study results and limits: A later analysis linked a missense variant in DCLRE1C to the trimming of TCR beta V and J genes.

The CDR3 totals 12 residues. Germline V gene data show CDR1 as GTSNPN and CDR2 as SVGIG (reference sequence). Trimming took 0 bases from V and 11 from J, leaving 13 bases between them. The PCR employed 60 Vbeta primers together with 13 Jbeta primers. Produced via immunoSEQ multiplex PCR; TCRdb's table is partial and in-frame only. The table lists 130,000 or so clones, 60% to 75% of them singletons. A remark on this clone: Its antigen remains unknown.

The V and J genes are TRBV30 and TRBJ1-1; the D gene is possibly TRBD1 (5 bases). The sequence came from a woman between 40 and 50 years old in good health and CMV-seropositive. The specimen was PBMCs. The CDR3 bases are TGTGCCTGGAGTGTAGGAGGGGCTCGGGCTTTCTTT. This encodes CAWSVGGARAFF.